Listed below are T cell receptor beta chains from one sample, sequenced in a study of blood T cell repertoires in COVID-19. Sequencing used immunoSEQ multiplex PCR; TCRdb keeps in-frame clones, though not all of them. The sample lists about 160,000 clones, 75% to 85% occurring once. Material: peripheral blood. These receptors all come from a woman between 55 and 75 years old with COVID-19, enrolled during active disease. The CDR3 runs from the conserved cysteine through the conserved F or W. The order of the fields is V gene, clone size, CDR3 protein. Clone size is stated in some rows and not others, as once, few, many or a class when expanded.

TRBV5-1	NA	CASSLPSGGRTEAFF
TRBV2	NA	CASSLGGGQPQHF
TRBV11-3	NA	CASSIRDRAQPLHF
TRBV5-1	NA	CASSLGQASTGELFF
TRBV5-1	few	CASSLGSVARADTQYF
TRBV4-1	NA	CASSQAGAGGNEQFF
TRBV28	NA	CASGTRDSQYF
TRBV7-3	NA	CASSLMGQGRNEQFF
TRBV6-5	NA	CASSSSGTGVSPLHF
TRBV7-3	NA	CASSFTGGGELFF
TRBV28	few	CASSFSDRVEAFF
TRBV5-4	NA	CASSHPDKNTEAFF
TRBV5-1	NA	CASSSGQGVGELFF
TRBV5-6	NA	CASSLYAASGNTIYF
TRBV6-5	NA	CASSRGQGAGELFF
TRBV5-1	NA	CASSPLQGPTYEQYF
TRBV20-1	once	CSARDLYTQYF